The T cell receptor beta chain described here comes from a study of T cells after yellow fever vaccination. Whole-study context: For low cell numbers, libraries were made with SMART-Seq v4 Ultra Low Input. Study-wide results and caveats: The booster response re-showed most primary clones: 96% CD4, 88% CD8. The CD4 and CD8 compartments had a small share of their clonotypes in common.

Synthesis of TCR cDNA relied on 5'RACE template switching, which attached a universal primer site and UMIs. A single record per CDR3 protein comes from TCRdb applying MiXCR to the 5' RACE reads. Of hundreds of thousands of distinct CDR3 sequences listed, 3% to 4.5% are singletons. The CDR3 sequence is 22 residues long. V shed 5 bases and J shed 0 bases, with 34 bases lying between them. This clonotype was observed a handful of times. Its antigen is as yet unknown. The sequences come from PBMCs, collected on the day of the yellow fever booster vaccination. The clonotype comes from a man aged 18 to 29 who received the YFV17D yellow fever vaccine. V and J are TRBV12-3 or TRBV12-4 and TRBJ1-1, with D possibly being TRBD1 (6 bases). As DNA, the CDR3 is TGTGCCAGCAGTCCCTCGCACAGGGTTAAACGCACTAAAGAGAACATGAACACTGAAGCTTTCTTT. It codes for CASSPSHRVKRTKENMNTEAFF.